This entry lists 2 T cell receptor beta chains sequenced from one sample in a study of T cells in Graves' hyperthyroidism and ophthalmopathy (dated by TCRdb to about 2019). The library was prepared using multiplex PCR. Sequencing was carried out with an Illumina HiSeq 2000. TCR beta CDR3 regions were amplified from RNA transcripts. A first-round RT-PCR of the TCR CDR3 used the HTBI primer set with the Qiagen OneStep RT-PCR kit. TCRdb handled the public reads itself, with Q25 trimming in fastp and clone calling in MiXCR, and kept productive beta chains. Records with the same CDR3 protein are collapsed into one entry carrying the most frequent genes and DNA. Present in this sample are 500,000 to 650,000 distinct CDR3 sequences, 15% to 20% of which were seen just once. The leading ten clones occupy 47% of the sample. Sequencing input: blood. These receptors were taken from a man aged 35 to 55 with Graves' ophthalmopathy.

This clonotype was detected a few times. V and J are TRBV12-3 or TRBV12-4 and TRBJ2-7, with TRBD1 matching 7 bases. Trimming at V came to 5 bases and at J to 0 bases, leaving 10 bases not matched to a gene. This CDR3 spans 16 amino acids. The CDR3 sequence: CASSSIFGTASYEQYF. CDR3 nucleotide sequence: TGTGCCAGCAGTAGCATTTTCGGGACAGCCTCCTACGAGCAGTACTTC.

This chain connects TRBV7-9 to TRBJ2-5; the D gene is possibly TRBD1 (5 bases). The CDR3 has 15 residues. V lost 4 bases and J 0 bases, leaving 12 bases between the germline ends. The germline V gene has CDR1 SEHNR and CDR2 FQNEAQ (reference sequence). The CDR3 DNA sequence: TGTGCCAGCAGCTCAGCCCCAGGGTACCAAGAGACCCAGTACTTC. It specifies CASSSAPGYQETQYF.